This entry describes one TCR beta chain. This clonotype has ten or more counts. It has no known antigen specificity. The input lacks base qualities; no much larger clone sits a single base away. CDR1 and CDR2, looked up from the germline V gene, are MDHEN and SYDVKM. From cysteine to phenylalanine, the CDR3 is 15 amino acids long. Only CDR3 DNA is held: 45 bases, read in frame from base 1. The germline ends are 18 bases apart after V is trimmed by 5 bases and J by 7 bases. These data belong to a study of T cells in Graves' hyperthyroidism and ophthalmopathy (dated by TCRdb to the late 2010s). A note on the overall study: Peripheral blood was sampled at the time of initial diagnosis, prior to any treatment. In about six Graves' hyperthyroidism patients, the study also compared T-cell repertoires from thyroid tissue with T-cell repertoires from blood. Once sampling was done, hyperthyroidism patients were given methimazole at a starting dose of 30 mg daily, whereas ophthalmopathy patients were given high-dose intravenous methylprednisolone. The paper reports TCR Vbeta CDR3 sequencing of roughly 140 peripheral blood samples: some 41 ophthalmopathy, around 80 hyperthyroidism and 17 progressor patients. Prospective prediction of ophthalmopathy was tested in an independent validation cohort of 18 to 20 hyperthyroidism patients and 15 to 17 patients who later progressed to ophthalmopathy. The 95 to 100 discovery patients were divided at random into training and test sets in a 7:3 ratio. TCR V-J signatures able to tell the groups apart were searched for in a discovery cohort of 100 patients, of whom 43 had Graves' ophthalmopathy and more than 55 had stable Graves' hyperthyroidism. Broader findings and caveats from the paper: Most expanded thyroid clonotypes (frequency above 0.001) were also detected in blood, a finding suggesting that blood repertoires may reflect thyroid immune responses. No statistical method was used to set the sample size in advance, and investigators knew the group allocation. In validation, the model predicted progression to ophthalmopathy with approximately 69% sensitivity and less than 75% specificity, a median of approximately 6.5 months before onset. A model built on a 13 V-J signature distinguished ophthalmopathy from stable hyperthyroidism, reaching 87.88% sensitivity and about 81% specificity in cross-validation and 80%/75% in testing.

TCR beta CDR3 regions were amplified from RNA transcripts. The TCR CDR3 was subjected to a first round of RT-PCR using the HTBI primer set and the Qiagen OneStep RT-PCR kit. Libraries were constructed in a second round of multiplex PCR, after which size selection and purification were carried out. Paired-end sequencing of the libraries was performed with 100 bp reads on an Illumina HiSeq2000. On the study's bioinformatics: Raw data were processed with SOAPnuke, discarding reads with adapters, uncalled bases, mean Phred below 15, or no exact constant-primer or identifier match. High-quality paired reads were merged using COPE v1.2.5, and each unique nucleotide sequence was defined as a clonotype. MiTCR v1.1 was used to align the clonotypes against IMGT TRBV, TRBD and TRBJ reference segments. Only V-J combinations with frequency above 0.0001, covering 99% to 99.2% of repertoires, were analysed. The TCS score was defined as the ratio of F50 (clonal expansion) to E x V (chaos), calculated using BLOSUM62-based TCRdist between CDR3 peptides within each V-J. Welch's t-statistics and random forest reduced around 550 V-J features to around 14, which were used in a naive Bayes classifier (R e1071). TCRdb passed the public sequencing reads through fastp at Q25 and MiXCR, retaining productive beta sequences. When rows share a CDR3 protein, they turn into one entry using the most common DNA and genes. It is TCRdb's table, rather than the study itself, that gives the V and J calls and clone size. The sample contains approximately 480,000 distinct CDR3 sequences, about 20% of them found a single time. About 25% of the sample comes from the top ten.

Stable Graves' hyperthyroidism was defined as the absence of progression to ophthalmopathy over 18 months of follow-up. Hyperthyroidism patients were aged 18 to 65 years and newly diagnosed, with disease duration of less than 2 months. The study excluded patients with uncontrolled infections, other autoimmune diseases, pregnancy or lactation. Clinical symptoms, serum thyroxine and TRAb, thyroid ultrasound, and orbital computed tomography formed the basis for the diagnoses. PBMCs were separated from over 9 ml of fresh peripheral blood using Ficoll-Paque density gradient centrifugation. Total RNA was extracted with Trizol reagent, and quality was checked on an Agilent 2100 Bioanalyzer.

The TCR comes from a man between 18 and 35 years old with Graves' hyperthyroidism. The sample was blood. The chain was built from TRBV28 and TRBJ1-5; the D gene is possibly TRBD1, with 6 bases matching. The CDR3 protein: CASSHLRGARQPQHF. Here is the DNA: TGTGCCAGCAGTCACCTCCGGGGGGCTCGACAGCCCCAGCATTTT.